Listed here are 14 T cell receptor beta chains from one sample, sequenced in a study of T cells after posttransplantation cyclophosphamide. Treatment was busulfan-fludarabine conditioning, a marrow graft, and cyclophosphamide on days +3 and +4. Profiled with immunoSEQ multiplex PCR; TCRdb holds only in-frame clones, not every one. This table holds about 12,000 clones with no singletons; the top ten claim 20% to 30%. Sequenced here: PBMCs, sampled after allogeneic stem cell transplant with posttransplant cyclophosphamide. These receptors were obtained from a female patient in her thirties or forties who received an allogeneic stem cell transplant from a related donor, was CMV-positive, and had acute GVHD only. Some T cells may trace back to the graft donor.

This clone was seen many times. The V gene is TRBV6-1, the J gene TRBJ1-2, with D tentatively TRBD1 (5 bases). The CDR3 spans 13 residues. The germline gives CDR1 MNHNS, CDR2 SASEGT. Trimming removed 4 bases at V and 6 bases at J, with 12 bases between. As DNA, the CDR3 is TGTGCCAGCAGTGCTCAGGGCGGGGATGGCTACACCTTC. This gives the protein CASSAQGGDGYTF.

This clone was counted ten times or more. Here the CDR3 DNA reads TGTGCCAGCTCCTCAGGAGAAAAACTGTTTTTT. This translates into CASSSGEKLFF. This sequence joins TRBV18 and TRBJ1-4; D unresolved. The germline V gene encodes CDR1 KGHSH and CDR2 LQKENI. The ends were cut back, 6 bases at V and 8 bases at J, with 7 bases in the middle. CDR3 length: 11 residues.

The rearrangement joins TRBV18 to TRBJ2-7; TRBD1 might be the D (5 bases). This CDR3 is 13 amino acids long. Deletions cut 8 bases from V and 0 bases from J, with 11 bases between. Per germline, CDR1 KGHSH and CDR2 LQKENI. CDR3 bases: TGTGCCAGCACGAACAGGACCTCCTACGAGCAGTACTTC. Translated, it gives CASTNRTSYEQYF.

This clone was recorded at least ten times. DNA for the CDR3: TGTGCCAGCAGTGAGAGGTGGGTGTACGAGCAGTACGTC. Translated, it gives CASSERWVYEQYV. This chain joins TRBV6-1 and TRBJ2-7; D call uncertain. CDR1 and CDR2 (germline): MNHNS, SASEGT. V shed 3 bases and J shed 4 bases, with 10 bases lying between them. The length of the CDR3 is 13 residues.

This clone occurred a few times. The chain uses TRBV7-2 and TRBJ1-2; 7 bases are a match to TRBD1. Germline-derived CDR1 and CDR2 are SGHTA and FQGNSA. The junction had 8 bases not matched to a gene; V was cut back by 4 bases and J by 3 bases. The CDR3 covers 15 residues. The CDR3 nucleotides read TGTGCCAGCAGCTACGGGACAGCACCCGACTATGGCTACACCTTC. As protein: CASSYGTAPDYGYTF.

This clone appeared many times. This chain joins TRBV13 and TRBJ2-2; D is unresolved. The germline V gene encodes CDR1 PRHDT and CDR2 FYEKMQ (reference sequence). The CDR3 is 13 residues long. V gave up 5 bases and J gave up 2 bases, with 6 bases separating them. The CDR3 region is CASSKTNTGELFF. In DNA, the CDR3 is TGTGCCAGCAGCAAAACTAACACCGGGGAGCTGTTTTTT.

This clone was found many times. V gene TRBV6-6 combines with J gene TRBJ2-6; maybe TRBD2 (6 bases). The CDR3 has 16 amino acids. CDR1 and CDR2 from the germline V gene are MNHNY and SVGAGI (reference sequence). V was pared by 6 bases and J by 1 base, with 13 bases between. The CDR3: CASRKTGESGANVLTF. In nucleotides, the CDR3 is TGTGCCAGCAGGAAGACGGGGGAGTCTGGGGCCAACGTCCTGACTTTC.

At least ten counts were recorded for this clone. The chain combines TRBV7-2 with TRBJ1-3; D gene unclear. Germline CDR1 reads SGHTA; CDR2 reads FQGNSA. The V end was cut by 1 base, the J end by 4 bases, with 11 bases between. This CDR3 is 15 amino acids long. This CDR3 reads CASSLGAGIGNTIYF. CDR3 DNA: TGTGCCAGCAGCTTAGGTGCCGGGATCGGAAACACCATATATTTT.

This clone was counted a few times. The J gene is TRBJ2-6, the V gene TRBV30; 7 bases fit TRBD1. The V gene's germline CDR1 is GTSNPN and CDR2 SVGIG (reference sequence). V lost 3 bases, J lost 0 bases, and 14 bases stayed unmatched. CDR3 length: 19 residues. Here the CDR3 DNA reads TGTGCCTGGAGGGAATTTTCAGGGGGAGACCCCTCTGGGGCCAACGTCCTGACTTTC. Encoded protein: CAWREFSGGDPSGANVLTF.

This clone showed up many times. The chain combines TRBV5-1 with TRBJ2-1, with TRBD2 matching over 8 bases. The CDR3 is made up of 15 amino acids. V lost 0 bases and J lost 4; bases outside the gene matches: 3. Germline assignment: CDR1 SGHRS and CDR2 YFSETQ. CDR3 in DNA: TGCGCCAGCAGCTTGGAACTAGCGGCGTACAATGAGCAGTTCTTC. Translated, it gives CASSLELAAYNEQFF.

This clone was counted at least ten times. The chain carries TRBV10-2 and TRBJ2-5; TRBD2 is a possible D gene (7 bases). V lost 0 bases to trimming and J lost 5 bases, with 13 bases between them. Germline assignment: CDR1 WSHSY and CDR2 SAAADI. The CDR3 contains 15 residues. The CDR3 spells CASSESGGAGETQYF. The CDR3, as DNA: TGCGCCAGCAGTGAGTCAGGGGGGGCAGGGGAGACCCAGTACTTC.

This clone was detected ten times or more. The chain combines TRBV18 with TRBJ1-1; 8 bases are shared with TRBD1. Germline CDR1 is KGHSH and CDR2 is LQKENI. V gave up 5 bases and J gave up 1 base; unmatched junction bases: 0. CDR3 length equals 13 residues. CDR3 in DNA: TGTGCCAGCTCAGGACAGGGGAACACTGAAGCTTTCTTT. Translated, it gives CASSGQGNTEAFF.

The chain is built from TRBV6-5 and TRBJ1-4, with TRBD1 as a possible D gene (6 bases). V was shortened by 5 bases and J by 6 bases, with 16 bases between the two germline ends. Germline CDR1 reads MNHEY; CDR2 reads SVGAGI. CDR3 length equals 15 residues. The CDR3 nucleotides are TGTGCCAGCAGTCCAACAGGGTCAGAGGATGAAAAACTGTTTTTT. Protein product: CASSPTGSEDEKLFF.

This clone was found many times. The chain recombines TRBV2 with TRBJ2-7; D unresolved. The germline gives CDR1 SNHLY, CDR2 FYNNEI. V lost 7 bases, J lost 0 bases, and 10 bases lay in between. The CDR3 contains 13 residues. The CDR3 sequence is CASKDHSSYEQYV. The CDR3 DNA follows: TGTGCCAGCAAAGATCACAGCTCCTACGAGCAGTACGTC.